This T cell receptor beta chain was recorded in a study of cytomegalovirus exposure and HLA in healthy donors. The PCR had 60 Vbeta and 13 Jbeta primers. Assay used: immunoSEQ multiplex PCR; TCRdb lists only in-frame clones, some missing. Among 150,000 to 200,000 clones listed, roughly 87% were seen once. General observations from the study: The HLA-A and HLA-B alleles of most subjects were reportedly predicted accurately from TCR beta sequences. Cytomegalovirus status was reportedly diagnosed by the classifier with high specificity and sensitivity.

As to this clone: No antigen is known for it.

The sequenced sample consisted of PBMCs. The origin of this receptor is a middle-aged man in good health and CMV-seronegative.

Here the CDR3 reads CASSKQGNQPQHF. CDR3 in DNA: TGTGCCAGTAGCAAACAGGGGAATCAGCCCCAGCATTTT. This chain links TRBV19 with TRBJ1-5; 7 positions match TRBD1. Germline V CDR1 and CDR2: LNHDA, SQIVND (reference sequence). This CDR3 has 13 residues. Unmatched junction bases numbered 3, after V lost 6 bases and J lost 4 bases.